The 19 T cell receptor beta chains below were found in one sample sequenced in a study of glioma-infiltrating T cells after dendritic cell vaccination. Data came from immunoSEQ multiplex PCR; TCRdb stores just in-frame clones and leaves some out. This sample has around 96,000 clones, with around 80% found just once. This sample comprised blood, obtained before dendritic cell vaccination. These receptors were taken from a human donor with glioblastoma.

A few counts support this clone. This chain joins TRBV30 and TRBJ2-7; 10 nucleotides line up with TRBD1. The CDR3 spans 18 residues. V gave up 3 bases and J gave up 0 bases; unmatched junction bases: 14. Germline CDR1 and CDR2: GTSNPN and SVGIG (reference sequence). CDR3 amino acids: CAWRTVPRWDRGSYEQYF. CDR3 coding DNA: TGTGCCTGGAGGACGGTTCCGAGGTGGGACAGGGGCTCCTACGAGCAGTACTTC.

The chain is built from TRBV11-2 and TRBJ1-5; D ambiguous. V lost 3 bases and J 0 bases, leaving 9 bases between the germline ends. Germline V gives CDR1 SGHAT, CDR2 FQNNGV. CDR3 length: 15 amino acids. The CDR3 reads CASSLTYDSNQPQHF. In DNA, the CDR3 is TGTGCCAGCAGCTTGACATACGATAGCAATCAGCCCCAGCATTTT.

As concerns this clone: The junction does not match germline at one end; this may be a read error. The chain employs TRBV5-7 and TRBJ2-2; unclear D gene. TRBV5-7 is noted as an ORF with a role that remains uncertain. The length of the CDR3 is 15 residues. The CDR3 region is CAGSLEQPDTGELFF. The CDR3 DNA follows: TGTGCCGGCAGCTTGGAACAGCCGGACACCGGGGAGCTGTTTTTT.

J is TRBJ2-1 and V is TRBV19; 10 bases match TRBD2. CDR1 and CDR2 (germline): LNHDA, SQIVND (reference sequence). The junction had 17 bases not matched to a gene; V was cut back by 3 bases and J by 0 bases. There are 21 residues in the CDR3. The CDR3 spells CASSMLAPALAGDLSYNEQFF. DNA of the CDR3: TGTGCCAGTAGTATGTTAGCTCCGGCCCTAGCGGGAGACCTCTCCTACAATGAGCAGTTCTTC.

The V call is TRBV6-5, the J call TRBJ2-1; 9 nucleotides line up with TRBD1. This CDR3 contains 15 residues. V was clipped by 6 bases and J by 7 bases; unmatched bases: 10. In germline, CDR1 is MNHEY, CDR2 SVGAGI. The CDR3 DNA reads TGTGCCAGCAGGGTATACGGGACAGGGACTAATGAGCAGTTCTTC. Protein: CASRVYGTGTNEQFF.

This rearrangement joins TRBV10-2 to TRBJ2-7; 7 bases map to TRBD2. The CDR3 contains 16 residues. Germline V gives CDR1 WSHSY, CDR2 SAAADI. J was trimmed by 0 bases and V by 10 bases; bases with no gene match: 15. The CDR3 DNA follows: TGCGCCACCCATGAACCTAGCGGATTGAGCTCCTACGAGCAGTACTTC. Translation: CATHEPSGLSSYEQYF.

This clone was seen only once. The gene calls are TRBV18 and TRBJ2-1, with TRBD2 identical over 10 bases. V dropped 1 base and J dropped 9; count of bases not matched to a gene: 9. CDR3 length equals 16 residues. Germline V gene lookup returns CDR1 KGHSH and CDR2 LQKENI. CDR3 region: CASSPRERGGRGEQFF. The CDR3 DNA is TGTGCCAGCTCACCACGCGAGCGGGGGGGCAGGGGTGAGCAGTTCTTC.

CDR3 loop: CASSIAGTGVGLVDTIYF. The DNA of the CDR3 is TGCGCCAGCAGCATCGCCGGGACAGGGGTTGGATTAGTAGACACCATATATTTT. V and J are TRBV5-1 and TRBJ1-3, with 10 nucleotides matching TRBD1. CDR1 and CDR2 (germline): SGHRS, YFSETQ. J was trimmed by 8 bases and V by 4 bases; bases with no gene match: 18. The length of the CDR3 is 18 residues.

This chain links TRBV4-2 with TRBJ2-1, with 13 bases aligning to TRBD2. The CDR3 loop spans 19 amino acids. Germline-derived CDR1 and CDR2 are LGHNA and YNFKEQ. J lost 3 bases, V lost 7 bases, and 15 bases had no gene match. CDR3 sequence: CASTIIRTSGGTHYNEQFF. Here the CDR3 DNA reads TGTGCCAGCACCATCATAAGGACTAGCGGGGGAACTCACTACAATGAGCAGTTCTTC.

The chain carries TRBV5-1 and TRBJ2-5; 12 bases align to TRBD1. This CDR3 is built from 17 residues. Trimming cost V 4 bases and J 5 bases; bases outside gene matches: 12. Germline CDR1 SGHRS, CDR2 YFSETQ. The CDR3 bases are TGCGCCAGCAGCGCATACCGGGACAGGGGGCAAGGCGAGACCCAGTACTTC. Its protein is CASSAYRDRGQGETQYF.

The chain combines TRBV5-4 with TRBJ2-1, with TRBD1 matching over 9 bases. V was pared by 3 bases and J by 4 bases, with 5 bases of the junction left unmatched. The CDR3 totals 15 residues. Looked up from germline, CDR1 is SGHNT and CDR2 is YYREEE (reference sequence). CDR3 residues: CASSWRQGVYNEQFF. Here the CDR3 DNA reads TGTGCCAGCAGCTGGCGACAGGGGGTTTACAATGAGCAGTTCTTC.

The V gene is TRBV4-1, the J gene TRBJ2-7, with TRBD2 matching over 15 bases. Germline trimming cut 2 bases from V and 2 bases from J; bases unmatched to any gene: 7. Looked up from germline, CDR1 is MGHRA and CDR2 is YSYEKL. The CDR3 loop spans 18 amino acids. Here the CDR3 reads CASSQYPGTSGGTYEQYF. CDR3 bases: TGCGCCAGCAGCCAATATCCCGGGACTAGCGGGGGGACCTACGAGCAGTACTTC.

The J gene is TRBJ2-1, the V gene TRBV19; TRBD1 agrees at 9 bases. The germline V gene encodes CDR1 LNHDA and CDR2 SQIVND (reference sequence). Trimming cost V 7 bases and J 6 bases; bases outside gene matches: 10. CDR3 length: 15 amino acids. The CDR3 DNA follows: TGTGCCAGTAATCCCGGGACAGGGTCCGGCAATGAGCAGTTCTTC. Translation: CASNPGTGSGNEQFF. Supplemented by reference TRBV19 and TRBJ2-1, the full variable domain reads DGGITQSPKYLFRKEGQNVTLSCEQNLNHDAMYWYRQDPGQGLRLIYYSQIVNDFQKGDIAEGYSVSREKKESFPLTVTSAQKNPTAFYLCASNPGTGSGNEQFFGPGTRLTVL.

The J gene is TRBJ1-2, the V gene TRBV5-8; possible D gene TRBD1, 6 bases. The CDR3 length is 11 residues. With 3 bases removed from V and 13 bases from J, the gap between germline ends came to 13 bases. In germline, CDR1 is SGHTS, CDR2 YDEGEE. This chain's CDR3 is CASSSTGICTF. The CDR3, as DNA: TGTGCCAGCAGCTCCACAGGGATCTGCACCTTC.

The chain recombines TRBV7-2 with TRBJ1-2; TRBD1 might be the D (5 bases). CDR3 length: 14 residues. Germline CDR1 SGHTA, CDR2 FQGNSA. V was trimmed by 5 bases and J by 7 bases, leaving 17 bases between them. CDR3: CASSPWGGPGGYTF. CDR3 bases: TGTGCCAGCAGCCCATGGGGGGGACCGGGTGGCTACACCTTC.

The chain employs TRBV6-5 and TRBJ2-3; 9 positions match TRBD2. This CDR3 comprises 15 residues. Unmatched junction bases numbered 9, after V lost 6 bases and J lost 5 bases. Germline V gene sequence: CDR1 MNHEY, CDR2 SVGAGI. CDR3 in DNA: TGTGCCAGCAGGGACCCGCGGGGGGGCGAAGATACGCAGTATTTT. Its protein product is CASRDPRGGEDTQYF.

The chain combines TRBV18 with TRBJ1-1, with a tentative D call TRBD1 (5 bases). CDR1 and CDR2 from the germline V gene are KGHSH and LQKENI. Between the trimmed V and J ends, which lost 2 bases and 3 bases, there was a span of 7 bases. The length of the CDR3 is 13 residues. The CDR3 DNA reads as TGTGCCAGCTCACCATGGGGGGACACTGAAGCTTTCTTT. Translated: CASSPWGDTEAFF.

The chain links TRBV6-5 to TRBJ1-1, with TRBD1 identical over 7 bases. CDR1 and CDR2 (germline): MNHEY, SVGAGI. The CDR3 spans 14 residues. J lost 2 bases, V lost 5 bases, and 5 bases had no gene match. CDR3 sequence reads: CASSEGQINTEAFF. CDR3 bases: TGTGCCAGCAGTGAGGGACAGATTAACACTGAAGCTTTCTTT.

This clone was seen just once. The chain employs TRBV18 and TRBJ1-5, with no clear D. Trimming pared 5 bases from V and 0 bases from J, leaving 8 bases between. Per germline, CDR1 KGHSH and CDR2 LQKENI. The CDR3 consists of 14 residues. CDR3 region: CASSDSYSNQPQHF. The CDR3 coding sequence is TGTGCCAGCTCAGATAGCTATAGCAATCAGCCCCAGCATTTT.